The 2 T cell receptor beta chains presented below share a single source sample, sequenced in a study of blood T cell repertoires in COVID-19. Sequencing was performed with immunoSEQ multiplex PCR; in TCRdb, only in-frame clones are kept and a portion is missing. The table lists about 64,000 clones, more than 75% of them singletons. Sequencing was carried out using PBMCs or T cells enriched from blood (not recorded which). The receptor source for this set is a woman in her forties who had recovered from COVID-19.

In its sample, this clone was seen a few times. The gene calls are TRBV6-1 and TRBJ1-2; D unclear. Deletions cut 0 bases from V and 6 bases from J, with 14 bases between. The CDR3 covers 15 residues. CDR1 and CDR2 (germline): MNHNS, SASEGT. The CDR3 DNA follows: TGTGCCAGCAGTGAAGCGCAATTTGAGGGAGATGGCTACACCTTC. As protein: CASSEAQFEGDGYTF.

J is TRBJ2-1 and V is TRBV11-3; D remains ambiguous. V was trimmed by 5 bases and J by 9 bases, leaving 11 bases between them. Germline V gene lookup returns CDR1 SGHNT and CDR2 YENEEA. There are 12 residues in the CDR3. Written as DNA, the CDR3 is TGTGCCAGCAGCCCTTCCGGTGGTGAGCAGTTCTTC. Translation gives CASSPSGGEQFF.